A selection of T cell receptor beta chains follows, all from one sample in a study of radiation and T cells in renal cell carcinoma. Clones were sequenced by immunoSEQ multiplex PCR, and TCRdb holds only the in-frame ones, with some missing. The sample has around 100,000 clones, around 80% seen once. This specimen was blood, taken from a patient whose treatment included radiotherapy and nephrectomy. These receptors all stem from a man aged 55 to 70 with renal cell carcinoma. Both conserved end residues are trimmed from each CDR3. The listing skips clone size in some rows; elsewhere it reads once, few, many or a size class.

V gene: TRBV11-2
clone size: NA
CDR3 protein: ASSLGDSGNTIY

V gene: TRBV7-2
clone size: NA
CDR3 protein: ASSLWGLANIQY

V gene: TRBV27
clone size: once
CDR3 protein: ASSDRGLFGGNQPQH

V gene: TRBV9
clone size: NA
CDR3 protein: ASSLGAGLSYEQY

V gene: TRBV5-4
clone size: NA
CDR3 protein: ASSQTGDVTDTQY

V gene: TRBV4-1
clone size: NA
CDR3 protein: ASSQAAGSDGYT

V gene: TRBV10-3
clone size: NA
CDR3 protein: AISPSGRDFVPWANVLT

V gene: TRBV7-8
clone size: NA
CDR3 protein: ASSSASSADTQY

V gene: TRBV9
clone size: NA
CDR3 protein: ASSVAPSDRDYEQY

V gene: TRBV28
clone size: NA
CDR3 protein: ASSPPGDGAEKLF

V gene: TRBV28
clone size: NA
CDR3 protein: ASSPWGAGTGSYEQY

V gene: TRBV21-1
clone size: NA
CDR3 protein: ASTRLSHEQY

V gene: TRBV6-5
clone size: NA
CDR3 protein: ASRRETSGKTEAF

V gene: TRBV9
clone size: NA
CDR3 protein: ASTETGSGETQY

V gene: TRBV4-1
clone size: NA
CDR3 protein: ASSHPGTSNYEQY

V gene: TRBV19
clone size: NA
CDR3 protein: ASSIALAGGDEQF

V gene: TRBV7-2
clone size: NA
CDR3 protein: ASSLASSSGSNEQY

V gene: TRBV10-3
clone size: NA
CDR3 protein: AISGLISGNTIY

V gene: TRBV4-1
clone size: NA
CDR3 protein: ASSQGPSGRSYNEQF

V gene: TRBV7-8
clone size: NA
CDR3 protein: ASSLSPLDGSMIETQY

V gene: TRBV27
clone size: NA
CDR3 protein: ASSLDGYSYGYT

V gene: TRBV5-4
clone size: NA
CDR3 protein: ASSLLSGGSRGWETQY